This T cell receptor (beta chain) was identified during a study of beta chain features in type 1 diabetes. Study at large: Patients were similar to healthy donors in age and gender (as well as in cell yields). General study findings and limits: Researchers report that Type 1 diabetes patients had moderately but significantly shorter TCRB CDR3s across all four CD4+ subsets.

Expressed TCRB transcripts were sequenced after all isolated RNA was converted to cDNA. Sequenced naive, central memory and regulatory T cell samples produced an average of about 3.7 million reads. Sequencing was performed with immunoSEQ multiplex PCR; in TCRdb, only in-frame clones are kept and a portion is missing. The sample includes about 140,000 clones, 6.9% of them seen just once. Trimming stripped 3 bases from V and 7 bases from J, with 15 bases between. Germline V CDR1 and CDR2: SGHTA, FQGNSA. The CDR3 runs to 15 residues. This clone was counted between two and nine times. Its specificity is not known.

This TCR came from a woman in her 30s in good health. Source material: central memory CD4+ T cells from blood. V is TRBV7-2 and J is TRBJ2-2; D might be TRBD1 (5 bases). The CDR3 is CASSLAAGLRGELFF. In DNA form, the CDR3 reads TGTGCCAGCAGCTTGGCGGCAGGGCTGCGCGGGGAGCTGTTTTTT.